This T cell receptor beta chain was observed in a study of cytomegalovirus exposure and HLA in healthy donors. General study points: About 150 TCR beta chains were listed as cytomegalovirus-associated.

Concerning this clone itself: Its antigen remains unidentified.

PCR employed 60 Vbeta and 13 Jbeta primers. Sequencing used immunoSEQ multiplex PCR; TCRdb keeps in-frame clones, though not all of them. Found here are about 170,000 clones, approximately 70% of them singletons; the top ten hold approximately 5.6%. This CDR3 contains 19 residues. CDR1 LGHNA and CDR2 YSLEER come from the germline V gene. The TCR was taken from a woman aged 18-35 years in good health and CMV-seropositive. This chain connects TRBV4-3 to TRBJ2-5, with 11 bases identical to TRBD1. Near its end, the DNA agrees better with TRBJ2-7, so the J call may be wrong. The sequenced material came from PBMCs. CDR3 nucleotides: TGCGCCAGCAGCCTGGACAGGGGGCAGGATAGCGGGATAAGCTACGAGCAGTACTTC. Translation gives CASSLDRGQDSGISYEQYF.